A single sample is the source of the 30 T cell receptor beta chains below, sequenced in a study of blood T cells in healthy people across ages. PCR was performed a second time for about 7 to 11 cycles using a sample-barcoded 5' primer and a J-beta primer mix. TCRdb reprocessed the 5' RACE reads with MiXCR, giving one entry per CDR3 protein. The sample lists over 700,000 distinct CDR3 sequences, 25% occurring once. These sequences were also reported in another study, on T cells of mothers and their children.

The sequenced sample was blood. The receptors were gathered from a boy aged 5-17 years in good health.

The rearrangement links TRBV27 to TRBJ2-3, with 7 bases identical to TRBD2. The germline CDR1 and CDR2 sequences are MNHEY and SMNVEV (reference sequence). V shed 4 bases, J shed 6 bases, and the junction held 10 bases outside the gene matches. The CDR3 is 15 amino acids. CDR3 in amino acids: CASSYSSGARDTQYF. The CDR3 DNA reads TGTGCCAGCAGTTACTCTAGCGGCGCACGGGATACGCAGTATTTT.

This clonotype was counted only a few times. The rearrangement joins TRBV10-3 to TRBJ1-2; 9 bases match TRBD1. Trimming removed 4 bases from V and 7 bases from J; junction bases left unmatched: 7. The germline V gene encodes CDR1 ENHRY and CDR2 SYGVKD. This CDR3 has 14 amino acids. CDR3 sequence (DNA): TGTGCCATCAGTGCCGGACAGGGGAGAGTTGGCTACACCTTC. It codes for CAISAGQGRVGYTF.

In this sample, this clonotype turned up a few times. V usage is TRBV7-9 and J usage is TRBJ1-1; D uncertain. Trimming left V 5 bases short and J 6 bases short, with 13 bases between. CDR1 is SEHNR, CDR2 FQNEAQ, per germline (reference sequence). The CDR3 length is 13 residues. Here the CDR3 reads CASSPYAQAEAFF. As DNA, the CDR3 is TGTGCCAGCAGCCCCTATGCGCAGGCTGAAGCTTTCTTT.

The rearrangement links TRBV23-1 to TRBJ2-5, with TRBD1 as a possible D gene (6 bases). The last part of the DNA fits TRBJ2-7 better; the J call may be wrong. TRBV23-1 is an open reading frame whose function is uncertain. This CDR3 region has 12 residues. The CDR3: CASDRTIYEQYF. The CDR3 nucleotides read TGCGCCAGCGACAGGACCATTTACGAGCAGTACTTC.

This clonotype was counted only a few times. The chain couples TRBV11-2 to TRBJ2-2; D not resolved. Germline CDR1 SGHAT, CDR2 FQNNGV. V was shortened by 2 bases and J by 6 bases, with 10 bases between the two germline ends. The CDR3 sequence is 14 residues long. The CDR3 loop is CASSLSSTPGELFF. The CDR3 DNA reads TGTGCCAGCAGCTTAAGTAGTACTCCCGGGGAGCTGTTTTTT.

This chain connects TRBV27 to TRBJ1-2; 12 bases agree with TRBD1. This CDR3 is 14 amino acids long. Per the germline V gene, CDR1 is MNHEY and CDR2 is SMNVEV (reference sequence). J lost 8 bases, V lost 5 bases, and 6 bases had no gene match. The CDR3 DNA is TGTGCCAGCAGTCTAGGGACAGGGGGCACCGGCTACACCTTC. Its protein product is CASSLGTGGTGYTF.

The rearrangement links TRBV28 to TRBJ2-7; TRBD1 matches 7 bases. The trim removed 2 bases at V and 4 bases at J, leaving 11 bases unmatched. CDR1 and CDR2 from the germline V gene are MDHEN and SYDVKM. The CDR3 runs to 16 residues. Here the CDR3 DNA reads TGTGCCAGCAGTTTAGGGGAGACAGGGCCCTGGTACGAGCAGTACTTC. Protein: CASSLGETGPWYEQYF.

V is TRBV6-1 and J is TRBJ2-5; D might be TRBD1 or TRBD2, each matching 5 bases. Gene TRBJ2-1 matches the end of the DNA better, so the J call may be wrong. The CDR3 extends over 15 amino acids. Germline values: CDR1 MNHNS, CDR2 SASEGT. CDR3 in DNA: TGTGCCAGCAGTCCTGAAAGGGGTGGAGGAAATGAGCAGTTCTTC. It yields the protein CASSPERGGGNEQFF.

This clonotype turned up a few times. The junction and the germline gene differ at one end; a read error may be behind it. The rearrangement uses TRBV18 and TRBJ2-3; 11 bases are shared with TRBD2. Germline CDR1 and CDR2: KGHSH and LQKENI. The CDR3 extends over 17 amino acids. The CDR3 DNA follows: TGTGCCAGCTCACCCCTAGCGGGAGGAGTTAAGCCAGATACGCGGTATTTT. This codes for CASSPLAGGVKPDTRYF.

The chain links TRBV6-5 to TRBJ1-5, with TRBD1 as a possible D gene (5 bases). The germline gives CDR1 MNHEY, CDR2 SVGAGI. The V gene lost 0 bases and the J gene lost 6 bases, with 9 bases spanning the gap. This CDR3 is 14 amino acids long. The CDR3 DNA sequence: TGTGCCAGCAGTTACTCGGGGGGACGTCAGCCCCAGCATTTT. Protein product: CASSYSGGRQPQHF.

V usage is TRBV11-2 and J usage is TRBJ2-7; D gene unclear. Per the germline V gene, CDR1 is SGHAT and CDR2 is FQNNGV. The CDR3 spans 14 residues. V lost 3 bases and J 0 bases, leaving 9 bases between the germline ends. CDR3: CASSLGAASYEQYF. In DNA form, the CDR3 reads TGTGCCAGCAGCTTGGGCGCGGCCTCCTACGAGCAGTACTTC.

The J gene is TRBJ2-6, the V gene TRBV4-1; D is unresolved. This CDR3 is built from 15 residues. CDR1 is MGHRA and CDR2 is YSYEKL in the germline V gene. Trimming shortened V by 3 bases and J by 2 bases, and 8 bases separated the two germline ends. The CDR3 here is CASSQWAPGANVLTF. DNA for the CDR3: TGCGCCAGCAGCCAGTGGGCTCCTGGGGCCAACGTCCTGACTTTC.

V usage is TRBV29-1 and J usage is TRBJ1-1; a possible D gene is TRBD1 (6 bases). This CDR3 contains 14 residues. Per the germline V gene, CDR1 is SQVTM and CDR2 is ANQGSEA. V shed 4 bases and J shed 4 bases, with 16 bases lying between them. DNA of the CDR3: TGCAGCGTTGTTGTTCTGGGGGCAGTCACTGAAGCTTTCTTT. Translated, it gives CSVVVLGAVTEAFF.

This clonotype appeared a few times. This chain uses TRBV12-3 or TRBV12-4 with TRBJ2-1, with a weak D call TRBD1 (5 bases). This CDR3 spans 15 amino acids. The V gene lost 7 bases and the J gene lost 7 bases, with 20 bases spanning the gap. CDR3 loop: CASTDFQGVGNEQFF. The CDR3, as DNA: TGTGCCAGCACTGATTTCCAGGGTGTCGGTAATGAGCAGTTCTTC.

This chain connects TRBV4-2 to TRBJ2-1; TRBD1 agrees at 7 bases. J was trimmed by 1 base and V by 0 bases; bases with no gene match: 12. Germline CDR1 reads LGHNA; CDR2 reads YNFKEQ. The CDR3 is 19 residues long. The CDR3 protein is CASSQDRGLGGLSYNEQFF. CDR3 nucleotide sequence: TGTGCCAGCAGCCAAGATAGGGGGTTAGGGGGCCTATCCTACAATGAGCAGTTCTTC.

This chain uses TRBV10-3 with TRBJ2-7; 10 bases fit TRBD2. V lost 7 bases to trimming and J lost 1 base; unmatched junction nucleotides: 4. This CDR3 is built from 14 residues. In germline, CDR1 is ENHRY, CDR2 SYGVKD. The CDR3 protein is CAIKGTSESYEQYF. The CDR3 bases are TGTGCCATCAAAGGGACTAGCGAGTCCTACGAGCAGTACTTC.

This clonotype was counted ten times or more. The CDR3, as DNA: TGTGCCAGCAGCCGCCCGGGCCGTAGAACGGAGACCCAGTACTTC. Translated, it gives CASSRPGRRTETQYF. This chain uses TRBV4-2 with TRBJ2-5, with D unresolved. Between the trimmed V and J ends, which lost 4 bases and 5 bases, there was a span of 17 bases. CDR3 length: 15 amino acids. In germline, CDR1 is LGHNA, CDR2 YNFKEQ.

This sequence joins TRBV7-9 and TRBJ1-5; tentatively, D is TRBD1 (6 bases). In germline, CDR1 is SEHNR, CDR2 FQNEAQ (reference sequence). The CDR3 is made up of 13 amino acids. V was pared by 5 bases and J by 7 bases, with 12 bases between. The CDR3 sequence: CASSKTGSQPQHF. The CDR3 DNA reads TGTGCCAGCAGCAAGACAGGCAGCCAGCCCCAGCATTTT.

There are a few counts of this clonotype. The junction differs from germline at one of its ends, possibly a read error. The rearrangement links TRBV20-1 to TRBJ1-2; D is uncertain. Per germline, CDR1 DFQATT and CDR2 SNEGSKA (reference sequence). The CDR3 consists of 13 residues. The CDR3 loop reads CSARKERPYRYTF. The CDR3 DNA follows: TGCAGTGCTAGAAAAGAGAGGCCCTATCGCTACACCTTC.

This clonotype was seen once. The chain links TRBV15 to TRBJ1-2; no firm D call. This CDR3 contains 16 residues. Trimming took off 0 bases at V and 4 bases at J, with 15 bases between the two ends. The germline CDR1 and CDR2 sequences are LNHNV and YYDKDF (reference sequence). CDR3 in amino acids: CATSRDSGPELYGYTF. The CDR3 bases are TGTGCCACCAGCAGAGATTCGGGCCCTGAACTCTATGGCTACACCTTC. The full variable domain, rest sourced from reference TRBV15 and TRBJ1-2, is DAMVIQNPRYQVTQFGKPVTLSCSQTLNHNVMYWYQQKSSQAPKLLFHYYDKDFNNEADTPDNFQSRRPNTSFCFLDIRSPGLGDTAMYLCATSRDSGPELYGYTFGSGTRLTVV.

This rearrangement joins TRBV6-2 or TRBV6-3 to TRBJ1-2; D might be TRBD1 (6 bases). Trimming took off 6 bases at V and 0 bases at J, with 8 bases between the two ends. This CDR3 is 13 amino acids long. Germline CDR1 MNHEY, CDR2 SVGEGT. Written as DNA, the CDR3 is TGTGCCAGCAGGGACAGATCTAACTATGGCTACACCTTC. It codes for CASRDRSNYGYTF.

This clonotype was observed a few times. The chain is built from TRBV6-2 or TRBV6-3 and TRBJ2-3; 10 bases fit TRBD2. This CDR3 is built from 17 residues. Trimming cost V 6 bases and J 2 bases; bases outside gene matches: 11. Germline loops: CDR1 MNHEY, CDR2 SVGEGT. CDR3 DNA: TGTGCCAGCAGCTTGGCCTTCGGACTAGCGGACACAGATACGCAGTATTTT. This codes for CASSLAFGLADTDTQYF.

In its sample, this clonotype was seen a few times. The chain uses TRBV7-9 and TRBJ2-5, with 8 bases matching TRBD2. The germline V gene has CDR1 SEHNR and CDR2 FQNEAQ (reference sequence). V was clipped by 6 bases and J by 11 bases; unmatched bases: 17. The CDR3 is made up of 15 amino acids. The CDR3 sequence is CASSSREGRLSEQYF. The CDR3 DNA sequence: TGTGCCAGCAGTTCCCGGGAGGGGCGTCTGAGTGAGCAGTACTTC.

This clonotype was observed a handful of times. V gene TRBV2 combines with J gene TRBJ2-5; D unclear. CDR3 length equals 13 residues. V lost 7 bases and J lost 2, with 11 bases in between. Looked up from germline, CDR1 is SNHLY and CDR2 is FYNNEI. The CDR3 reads CASIRTEQETQYF. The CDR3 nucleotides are TGTGCCAGCATTCGGACGGAACAAGAGACCCAGTACTTC.

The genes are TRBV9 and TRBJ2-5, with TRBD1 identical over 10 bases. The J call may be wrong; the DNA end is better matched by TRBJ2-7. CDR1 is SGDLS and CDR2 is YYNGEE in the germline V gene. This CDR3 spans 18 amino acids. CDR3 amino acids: CASSVDYSDRGSPYEQYF. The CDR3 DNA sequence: TGTGCCAGCAGCGTAGATTACTCGGACAGGGGGTCCCCCTACGAGCAGTACTTC.

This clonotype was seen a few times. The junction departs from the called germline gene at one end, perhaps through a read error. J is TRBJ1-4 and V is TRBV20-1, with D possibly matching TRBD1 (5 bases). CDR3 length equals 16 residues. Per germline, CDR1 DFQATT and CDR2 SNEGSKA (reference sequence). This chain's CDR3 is CSARDLVSGTNEELFF. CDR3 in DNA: TGCAGTGCTAGAGATCTGGTCTCAGGGACTAATGAAGAACTGTTTTTT.

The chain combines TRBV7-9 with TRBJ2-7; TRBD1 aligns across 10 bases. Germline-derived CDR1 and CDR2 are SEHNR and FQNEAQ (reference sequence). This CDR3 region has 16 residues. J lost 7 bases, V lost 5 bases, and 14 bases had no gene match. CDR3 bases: TGTGCCAGCAGCCCCCTCGCGACAGGGGGCGTCGGGGAGCAGTACTTC. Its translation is CASSPLATGGVGEQYF.

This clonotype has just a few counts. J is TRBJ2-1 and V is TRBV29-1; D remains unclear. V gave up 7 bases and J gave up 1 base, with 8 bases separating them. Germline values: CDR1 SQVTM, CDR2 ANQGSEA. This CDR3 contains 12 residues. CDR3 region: CSADNSYNEQFF. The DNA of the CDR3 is TGCAGCGCCGATAATTCCTACAATGAGCAGTTCTTC.

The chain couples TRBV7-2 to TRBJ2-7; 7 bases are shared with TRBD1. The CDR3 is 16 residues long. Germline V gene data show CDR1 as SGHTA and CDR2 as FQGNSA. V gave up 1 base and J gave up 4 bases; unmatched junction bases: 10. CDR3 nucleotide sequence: TGTGCCAGCAGCTTAGGTGGTGCAGGGGGTCTTTACGAGCAGTACTTC. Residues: CASSLGGAGGLYEQYF.

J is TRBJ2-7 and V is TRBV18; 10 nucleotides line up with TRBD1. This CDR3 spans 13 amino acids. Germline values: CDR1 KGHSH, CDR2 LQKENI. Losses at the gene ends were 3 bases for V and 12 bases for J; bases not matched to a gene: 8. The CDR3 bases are TGTGCCAGCTCACCTGATCGACAGGGGGCGGGGTACTTC. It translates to CASSPDRQGAGYF.